This TCR beta chain was sequenced in a study of cytomegalovirus exposure and HLA in healthy donors. Study-wide findings and caveats: Among immune exposure information, only CMV serostatus was available. Sequencing likely caused a cluster of highly shared sequence variants.

This CDR3 has 14 residues. The V gene's germline CDR1 is SGHNT and CDR2 YYREEE (reference sequence). V lost 0 bases and J 0 bases, leaving 7 bases between the germline ends. Use of 60 Vbeta and 13 Jbeta primers characterized the PCR. Some clones are missing from TCRdb's copy, which holds only in-frame ones; the method was immunoSEQ multiplex PCR. The sample has roughly 60,000 clones; 70% to 75% are singletons. On this clone itself: Antigen specificity is unknown.

This receptor was taken from a woman between 25 and 40 years old in good health and CMV-seronegative. Specimen: PBMCs. The chain uses TRBV5-4 and TRBJ2-7, with D possibly being TRBD2 (5 bases). CDR3 in DNA: TGTGCCAGCAGCTTGGGTCGGGACTCCTACGAGCAGTACTTC. It is translated as CASSLGRDSYEQYF.